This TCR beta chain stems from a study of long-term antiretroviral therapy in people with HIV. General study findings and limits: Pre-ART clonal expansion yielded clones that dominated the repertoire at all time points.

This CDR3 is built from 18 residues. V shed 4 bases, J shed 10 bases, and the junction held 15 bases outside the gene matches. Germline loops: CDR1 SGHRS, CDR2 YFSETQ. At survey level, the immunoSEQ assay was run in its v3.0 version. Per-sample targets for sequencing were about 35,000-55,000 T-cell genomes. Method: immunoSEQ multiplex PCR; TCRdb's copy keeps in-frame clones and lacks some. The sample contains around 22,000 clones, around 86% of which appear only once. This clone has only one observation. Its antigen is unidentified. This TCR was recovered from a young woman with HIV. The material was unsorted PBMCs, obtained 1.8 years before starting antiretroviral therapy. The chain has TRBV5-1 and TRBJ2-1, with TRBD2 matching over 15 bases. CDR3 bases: TGCGCCAGCAGCCCCGACGGCGCGCCGGGACTAGCGGGGGGAGAGCAGTTCTTC. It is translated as CASSPDGAPGLAGGEQFF.